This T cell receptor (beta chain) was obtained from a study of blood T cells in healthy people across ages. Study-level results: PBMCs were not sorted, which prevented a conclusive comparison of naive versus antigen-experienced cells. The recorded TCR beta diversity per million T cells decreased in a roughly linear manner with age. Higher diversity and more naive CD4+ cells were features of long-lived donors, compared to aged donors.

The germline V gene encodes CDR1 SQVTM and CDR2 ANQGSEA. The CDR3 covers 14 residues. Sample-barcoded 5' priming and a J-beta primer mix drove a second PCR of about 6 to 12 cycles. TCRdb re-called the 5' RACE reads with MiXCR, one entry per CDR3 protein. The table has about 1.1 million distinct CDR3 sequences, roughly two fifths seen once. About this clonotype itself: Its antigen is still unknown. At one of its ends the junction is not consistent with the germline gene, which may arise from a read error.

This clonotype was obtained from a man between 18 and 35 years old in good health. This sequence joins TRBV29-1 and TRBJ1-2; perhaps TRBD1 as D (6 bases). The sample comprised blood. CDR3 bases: TGCAGTGTTGAAATGTGGGGGCGATGGGATGGCTACACCTTC. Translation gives CSVEMWGRWDGYTF.